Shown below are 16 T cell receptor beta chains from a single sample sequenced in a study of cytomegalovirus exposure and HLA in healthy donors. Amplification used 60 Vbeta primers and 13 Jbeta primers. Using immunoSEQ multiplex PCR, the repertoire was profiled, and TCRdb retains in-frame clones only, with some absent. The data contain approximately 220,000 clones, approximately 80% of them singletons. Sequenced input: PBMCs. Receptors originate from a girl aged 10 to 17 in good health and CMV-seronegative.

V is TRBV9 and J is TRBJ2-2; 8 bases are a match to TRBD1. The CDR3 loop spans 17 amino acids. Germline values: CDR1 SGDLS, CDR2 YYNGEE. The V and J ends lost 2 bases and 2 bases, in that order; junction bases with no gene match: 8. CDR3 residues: CASSVAQTGANTGELFF. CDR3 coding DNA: TGTGCCAGCAGCGTGGCCCAGACAGGGGCCAACACCGGGGAGCTGTTTTTT.

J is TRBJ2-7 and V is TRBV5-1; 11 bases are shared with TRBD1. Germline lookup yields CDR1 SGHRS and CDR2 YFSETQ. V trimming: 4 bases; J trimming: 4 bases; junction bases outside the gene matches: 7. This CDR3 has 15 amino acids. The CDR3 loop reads CASSPGQGDVYEQYF. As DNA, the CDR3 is TGCGCCAGCAGCCCGGGACAGGGGGATGTTTACGAGCAGTACTTC.

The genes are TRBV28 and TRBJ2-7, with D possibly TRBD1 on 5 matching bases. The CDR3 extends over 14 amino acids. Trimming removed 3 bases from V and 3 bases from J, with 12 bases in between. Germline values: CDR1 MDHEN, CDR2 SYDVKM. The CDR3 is CASSFARANYEQYF. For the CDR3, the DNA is TGTGCCAGCAGTTTCGCCAGGGCGAACTACGAGCAGTACTTC.

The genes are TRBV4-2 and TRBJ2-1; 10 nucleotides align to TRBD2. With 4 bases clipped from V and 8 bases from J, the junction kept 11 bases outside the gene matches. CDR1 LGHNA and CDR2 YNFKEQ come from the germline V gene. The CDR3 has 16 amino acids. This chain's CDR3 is CASSPDGASGSYEQFF. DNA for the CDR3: TGTGCCAGCAGCCCGGACGGGGCTAGCGGGAGTTATGAGCAGTTCTTC.

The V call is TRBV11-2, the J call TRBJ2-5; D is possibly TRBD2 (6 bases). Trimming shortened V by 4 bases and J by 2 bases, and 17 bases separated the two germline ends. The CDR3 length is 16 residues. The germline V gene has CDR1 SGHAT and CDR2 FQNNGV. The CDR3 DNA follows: TGTGCCAGCAGCTCCGGGACTCAGACATTTCAAGAGACCCAGTACTTC. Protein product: CASSSGTQTFQETQYF.

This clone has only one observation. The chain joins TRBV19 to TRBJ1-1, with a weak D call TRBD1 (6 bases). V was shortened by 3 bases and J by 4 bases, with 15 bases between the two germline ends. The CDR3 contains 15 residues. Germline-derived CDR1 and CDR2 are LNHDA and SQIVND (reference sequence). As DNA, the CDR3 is TGTGCCAGTAGTATTCAGGGGTTCGCGGGCACTGAAGCTTTCTTT. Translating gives CASSIQGFAGTEAFF.

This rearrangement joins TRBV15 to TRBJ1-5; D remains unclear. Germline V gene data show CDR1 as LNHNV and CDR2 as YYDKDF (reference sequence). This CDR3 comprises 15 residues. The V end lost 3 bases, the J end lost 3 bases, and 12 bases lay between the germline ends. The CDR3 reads CATSRENSPNQPQHF. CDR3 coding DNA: TGTGCCACCAGCAGGGAAAACAGTCCCAATCAGCCCCAGCATTTT.

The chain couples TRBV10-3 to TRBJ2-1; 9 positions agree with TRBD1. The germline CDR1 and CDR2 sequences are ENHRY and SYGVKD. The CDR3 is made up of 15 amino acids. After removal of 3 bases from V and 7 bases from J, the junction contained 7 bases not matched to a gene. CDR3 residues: CAISETGGAVNEQFF. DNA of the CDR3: TGTGCCATCAGTGAAACAGGGGGCGCAGTGAATGAGCAGTTCTTC.

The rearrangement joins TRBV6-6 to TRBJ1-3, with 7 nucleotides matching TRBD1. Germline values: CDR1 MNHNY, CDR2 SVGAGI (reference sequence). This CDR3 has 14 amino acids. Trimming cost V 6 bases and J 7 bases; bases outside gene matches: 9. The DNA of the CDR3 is TGTGCCAGCAGAACCGGACAGGTCGGGAACACCATATATTTT. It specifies CASRTGQVGNTIYF.

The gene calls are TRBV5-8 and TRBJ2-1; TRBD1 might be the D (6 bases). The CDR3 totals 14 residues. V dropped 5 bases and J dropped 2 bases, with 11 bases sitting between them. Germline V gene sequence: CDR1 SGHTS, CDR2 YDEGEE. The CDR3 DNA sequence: TGTGCCAGCAGTCGGACAGTAACCTACAATGAGCAGTTCTTC. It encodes CASSRTVTYNEQFF.

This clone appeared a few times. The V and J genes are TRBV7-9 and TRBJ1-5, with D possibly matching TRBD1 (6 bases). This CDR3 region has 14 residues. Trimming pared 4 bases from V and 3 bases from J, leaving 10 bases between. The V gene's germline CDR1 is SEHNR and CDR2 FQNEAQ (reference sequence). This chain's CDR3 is CASSSTGSNQPQHF. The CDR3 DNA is TGTGCCAGCAGCTCCACAGGGTCCAATCAGCCCCAGCATTTT. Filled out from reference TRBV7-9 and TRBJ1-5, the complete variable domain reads DTGVSQNPRHKITKRGQNVTFRCDPISEHNRLYWYRQTLGQGPEFLTYFQNEAQLEKSRLLSDRFSAERPKGSFSTLEIQRTEQGDSAMYLCASSSTGSNQPQHFGDGTRLSIL.

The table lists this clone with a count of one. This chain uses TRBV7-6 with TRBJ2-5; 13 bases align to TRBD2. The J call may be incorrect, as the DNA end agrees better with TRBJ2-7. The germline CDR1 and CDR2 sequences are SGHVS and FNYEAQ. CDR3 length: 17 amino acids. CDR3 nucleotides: TGTGCCAGCAGCTTCGGACTAGCGGGGGCCGCCTCCTACGAGCAGTACTTC. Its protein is CASSFGLAGAASYEQYF.

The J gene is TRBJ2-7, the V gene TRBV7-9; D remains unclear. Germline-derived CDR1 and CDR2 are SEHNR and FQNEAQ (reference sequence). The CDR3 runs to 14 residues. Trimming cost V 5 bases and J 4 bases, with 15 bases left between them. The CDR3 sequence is CASSPPNSLYEQYF. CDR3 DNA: TGTGCCAGCAGCCCACCCAACTCCCTATACGAGCAGTACTTC.

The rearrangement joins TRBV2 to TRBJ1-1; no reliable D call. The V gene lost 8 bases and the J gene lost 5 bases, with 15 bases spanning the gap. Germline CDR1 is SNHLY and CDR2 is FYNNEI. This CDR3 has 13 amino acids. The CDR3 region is CASLRSGVTEAFF. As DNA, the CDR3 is TGTGCCAGCCTACGGTCCGGGGTAACTGAAGCTTTCTTT.

The CDR3 is CASSPGRTEAFF. CDR3 DNA: TGTGCCAGCAGCCCTGGGCGTACTGAAGCTTTCTTT. The chain couples TRBV7-6 to TRBJ1-1; D ambiguous. Deletions cut 5 bases from V and 5 bases from J, with 9 bases between. The germline V gene has CDR1 SGHVS and CDR2 FNYEAQ. The CDR3 loop spans 12 amino acids.

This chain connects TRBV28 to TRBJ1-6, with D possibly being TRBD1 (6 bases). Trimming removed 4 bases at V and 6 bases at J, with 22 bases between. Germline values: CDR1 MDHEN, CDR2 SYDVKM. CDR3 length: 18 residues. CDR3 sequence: CASSSGGETGTSNSPLHF. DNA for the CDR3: TGTGCCAGCAGTTCCGGGGGGGAGACCGGGACAAGTAATTCACCCCTCCACTTT.